The entry below gives a single T cell receptor (beta chain) sequence along with its context. Its antigen specificity is not known. Per-nucleotide qualities are absent, and no much larger clonotype sits a single base away. The data derive from a study of blood T cell repertoires in COVID-19 (dated by TCRdb to about 2020). Background for the entire study: The collaborator samples originated in the United States, Italy and Spain and spanned the acute and convalescent phases of COVID-19. The prospective study material was composed of cDNA or gDNA derived from T cells, B-cell-depleted T cells, or PBMCs. Subjects who had been exposed to COVID-19, were actively infected with it, or had recovered from it provided the deeply sampled blood TCRbeta repertoires that made up the dataset. A freely available public database, intended as a resource for researchers studying the immune response to SARS-CoV-2, is where the repertoires were released. The samples were drawn from two sources: the first 160 participants of the ongoing ImmuneRACE study, and 950 to 1,500 subjects contributed by 6 global collaborators. A de-identified subject ID, COVID-19 status, age in years and sex were almost always included in the sample metadata. HLA class I and class II types, where available, came from metadata supplied by the sample provider rather than from assay-based typing.

Study-wide findings and limitations: The quantity of clinical and demographic metadata differed by source and by participant and was supplied without curation.

TCRbeta CDR3 regions were amplified from genomic DNA by means of the immunoSEQ Assay, a bias-controlled multiplex PCR. In the source study's methods: Nucleated cell counts per sample were estimated from amplification of reference gene primers within the assay. To quantify the absolute abundance of each unique TCRbeta CDR3 rearrangement, sequence reads were collapsed and filtered. For each sample, productive Simpson clonality was calculated by taking the square root of Simpson's diversity index across productive rearrangements. What TCRdb holds here is the immuneACCESS table cut down to in-frame rearrangements. Part of the clones is not present; checked against another copy, under half of the missing clones reflect an unresolved V gene, and the others are unexplained. V and J calls and clone size come straight from that table; D and trimming were deduced from the DNA. The sample has some 380,000 clones on record, approximately 85% of them singletons. The ten largest clones capture roughly 2% of the sample.

V is shortened by 4 bases, J by 3 bases, and the region joining them spans 10 bases. Sequences GTSNPN (CDR1) and SVGIG (CDR2) are obtained from the germline V gene (reference sequence). The cysteine opens and the phenylalanine closes a CDR3 of 13 amino acids. Kept here is only the CDR3 DNA, which spans 39 bases and is read in frame from base 1. Enrolling through a virtual design, the prospective study's participants ranged in age from about 18 to 89 years and lived across more than 20 United States geographic areas. In the prospective study, cohorts were assigned on the basis of participant-reported clinical history obtained from a screening survey and a study questionnaire. Mobile phlebotomists in the prospective study collected whole blood, serum and a nasopharyngeal or oropharyngeal swab from every participant. Participants in the prospective study had the option to provide additional blood draws and questionnaires over an approximately 2-month period. Before DNA extraction, prospective study blood samples were shipped either frozen or at room temperature.

The specimen was PBMCs or T cells enriched from blood (not recorded which). The sequence came from a woman in her forties with acute COVID-19. The chain was built from TRBV30 and TRBJ1-5; TRBD1 is possibly the D segment (6 matching bases). The CDR3 protein sequence reads: CAWTTGFNQPQHF. In nucleotides, the sequence is TGTGCCTGGACGACAGGCTTCAATCAGCCCCAGCATTTT.